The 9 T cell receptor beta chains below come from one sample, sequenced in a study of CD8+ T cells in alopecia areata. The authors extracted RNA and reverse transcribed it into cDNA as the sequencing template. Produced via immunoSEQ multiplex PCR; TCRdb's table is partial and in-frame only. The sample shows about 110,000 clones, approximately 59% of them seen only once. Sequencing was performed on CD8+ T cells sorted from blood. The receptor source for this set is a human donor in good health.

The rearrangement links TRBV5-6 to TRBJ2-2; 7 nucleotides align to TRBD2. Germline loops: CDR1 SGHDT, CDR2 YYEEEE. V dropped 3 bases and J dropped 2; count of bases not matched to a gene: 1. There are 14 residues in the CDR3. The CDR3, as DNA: TGTGCCAGCAGCTCGGGACTAAACACCGGGGAGCTGTTTTTT. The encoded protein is CASSSGLNTGELFF.

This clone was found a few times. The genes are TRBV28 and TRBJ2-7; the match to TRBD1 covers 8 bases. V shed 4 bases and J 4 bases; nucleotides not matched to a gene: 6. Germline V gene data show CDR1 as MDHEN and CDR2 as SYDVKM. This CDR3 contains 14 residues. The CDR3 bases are TGTGCCAGCAGTTCCGACAGGGGATGGTACGAGCAGTACTTC. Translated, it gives CASSSDRGWYEQYF.

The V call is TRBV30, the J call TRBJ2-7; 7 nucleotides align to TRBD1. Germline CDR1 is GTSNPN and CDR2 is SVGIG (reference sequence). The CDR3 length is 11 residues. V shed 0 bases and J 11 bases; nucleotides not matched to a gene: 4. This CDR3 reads CAWSVGGPKYF. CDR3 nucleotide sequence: TGTGCCTGGAGTGTAGGGGGCCCCAAGTACTTC.

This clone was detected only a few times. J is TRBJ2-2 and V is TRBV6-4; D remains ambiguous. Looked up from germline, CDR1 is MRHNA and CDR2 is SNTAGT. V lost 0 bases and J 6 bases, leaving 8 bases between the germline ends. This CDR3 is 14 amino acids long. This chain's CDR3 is CASSDSDGPGELFF. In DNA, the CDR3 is TGTGCCAGCAGTGACTCCGATGGACCCGGGGAGCTGTTTTTT.

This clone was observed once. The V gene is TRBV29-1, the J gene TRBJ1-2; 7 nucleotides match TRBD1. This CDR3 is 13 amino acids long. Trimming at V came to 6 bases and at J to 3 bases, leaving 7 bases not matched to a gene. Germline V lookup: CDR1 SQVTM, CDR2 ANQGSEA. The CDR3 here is CSVGRDSYYGYTF. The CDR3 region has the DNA TGCAGCGTCGGCCGGGACAGCTACTATGGCTACACCTTC.

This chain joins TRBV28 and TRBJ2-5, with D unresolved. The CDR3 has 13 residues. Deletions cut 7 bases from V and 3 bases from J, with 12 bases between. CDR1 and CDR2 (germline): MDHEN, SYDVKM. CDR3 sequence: CASIPSREETQYF. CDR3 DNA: TGTGCCAGCATCCCCAGCCGAGAAGAGACCCAGTACTTC.

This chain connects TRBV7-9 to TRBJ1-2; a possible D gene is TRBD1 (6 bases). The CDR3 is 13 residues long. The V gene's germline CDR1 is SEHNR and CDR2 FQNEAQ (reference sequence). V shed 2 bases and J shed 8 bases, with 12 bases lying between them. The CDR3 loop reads CASSLFPGDGYTF. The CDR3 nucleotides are TGTGCCAGCAGCTTATTCCCAGGGGACGGCTACACCTTC.

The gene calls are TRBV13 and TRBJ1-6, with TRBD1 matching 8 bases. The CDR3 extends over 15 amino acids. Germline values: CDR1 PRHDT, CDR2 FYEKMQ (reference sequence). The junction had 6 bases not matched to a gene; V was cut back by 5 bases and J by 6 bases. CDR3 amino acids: CASSPTGEGNSPLHF. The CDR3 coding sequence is TGTGCCAGCAGCCCGACAGGGGAAGGTAATTCACCCCTCCACTTT.

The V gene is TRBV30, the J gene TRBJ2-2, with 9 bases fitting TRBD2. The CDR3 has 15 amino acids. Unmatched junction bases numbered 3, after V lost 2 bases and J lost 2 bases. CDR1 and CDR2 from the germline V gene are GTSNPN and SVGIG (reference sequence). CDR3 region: CAWSSSGGNTGELFF. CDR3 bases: TGTGCCTGGAGTAGTAGCGGGGGAAACACCGGGGAGCTGTTTTTT. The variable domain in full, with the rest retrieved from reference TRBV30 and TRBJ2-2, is SQTIHQWPATLVQPVGSPLSLECTVEGTSNPNLYWYRQAAGRGLQLLFYSVGIGQISSEVPQNLSASRPQDRQFILSSKKLLLSDSGFYLCAWSSSGGNTGELFFGEGSRLTVL.